The next 14 T cell receptor beta chains were all read from a single sample in a study of identical twins. TCRdb re-called the 5' RACE reads with MiXCR, one entry per CDR3 protein. Of 450,000 or so distinct CDR3 sequences in the sample, about a fifth were seen once. The sample taken for sequencing was naive T cells sorted from blood. These TCRs come from a man aged 45-65 years in good health.

The chain is built from TRBV10-3 and TRBJ2-1, with D uncertain. CDR3 length: 13 residues. Germline V gives CDR1 ENHRY, CDR2 SYGVKD. V was shortened by 0 bases and J by 10 bases, with 10 bases between the two germline ends. This CDR3 reads CAISESSGTEQFF. The CDR3, as DNA: TGTGCCATCAGTGAGTCCTCCGGAACCGAGCAGTTCTTC.

In its sample, this clonotype was seen many times. The chain carries TRBV6-2 or TRBV6-3 and TRBJ2-7; no clear D. The CDR3 consists of 11 residues. In germline, CDR1 is MNHEY, CDR2 SVGEGT. V lost 8 bases and J lost 0, with 5 bases in between. This chain's CDR3 is CASGNSYEQYF. Written as DNA, the CDR3 is TGTGCCAGCGGTAACTCCTACGAGCAGTACTTC.

The chain uses TRBV28 and TRBJ2-3, with D unresolved. The germline V and J ends were trimmed by 3 bases and 3 bases, with 16 bases remaining between them. Germline assignment: CDR1 MDHEN and CDR2 SYDVKM. The CDR3 contains 16 residues. The CDR3: CASSFPPFKSTDTQYF. As DNA, the CDR3 is TGTGCCAGCAGTTTTCCCCCCTTTAAATCGACAGATACGCAGTATTTT.

This clonotype occurred a few times. The chain has TRBV5-1 and TRBJ1-1; 7 bases agree with TRBD1. Looked up from germline, CDR1 is SGHRS and CDR2 is YFSETQ. The CDR3 covers 14 residues. The V and J ends lost 5 bases and 5 bases, in that order; junction bases with no gene match: 9. The CDR3 sequence: CASSQGDRLTEAFF. CDR3 coding DNA: TGCGCCAGCAGTCAGGGGGATAGGTTGACTGAAGCTTTCTTT.

CDR3 protein: CSAHRLRPMNTEAFF. DNA of the CDR3: TGCAGTGCCCACCGATTACGGCCCATGAACACTGAAGCTTTCTTT. J is TRBJ1-1 and V is TRBV20-1; no reliable D call. Germline CDR1 and CDR2: DFQATT and SNEGSKA (reference sequence). V was shortened by 6 bases and J by 0 bases, with 17 bases between the two germline ends. This CDR3 has 15 residues.

This clonotype occurred many times. This chain joins TRBV29-1 and TRBJ2-1; D ambiguous. Trimming removed 5 bases from V and 4 bases from J, with 12 bases in between. CDR1 is SQVTM and CDR2 is ANQGSEA in the germline V gene. The CDR3 runs to 13 residues. The CDR3 nucleotides are TGCAGCGTTAGACTTGAACTTTACAATGAGCAGTTCTTC. This translates into CSVRLELYNEQFF.

As regards this clonotype: One end of the junction is discordant with germline, which a read error may explain. The V gene is TRBV20-1, the J gene TRBJ1-5; 8 bases agree with TRBD1. Germline V gives CDR1 DFQATT, CDR2 SNEGSKA (reference sequence). The length of the CDR3 is 12 residues. The CDR3 sequence: CSATGGTQPQHF. The CDR3 region has the DNA TGCAGCGCTACAGGGGGGACGCAGCCCCAGCATTTT.

This clonotype was detected many times. The chain couples TRBV12-3 or TRBV12-4 to TRBJ2-1, with D tentatively TRBD2 (5 bases). Trimming removed 7 bases at V and 2 bases at J, with 9 bases between. This CDR3 comprises 13 residues. The CDR3 loop reads CASITGAYNEQFF. In DNA form, the CDR3 reads TGTGCCAGCATCACCGGGGCCTACAATGAGCAGTTCTTC.

This clonotype has at least ten counts. The chain carries TRBV9 and TRBJ1-6; no definite D call. V gave up 0 bases and J gave up 4 bases, with 8 bases separating them. Germline V lookup: CDR1 SGDLS, CDR2 YYNGEE. The CDR3 has 15 amino acids. CDR3 sequence: CASSVGPGYNSPLHF. CDR3 DNA sequence: TGTGCCAGCAGCGTAGGCCCAGGATATAATTCACCCCTCCACTTT.

This clonotype was seen only a few times. The J gene is TRBJ1-5, the V gene TRBV4-3, with D possibly TRBD1 on 6 matching bases. Trimming stripped 1 base from V and 5 bases from J, with 12 bases between. CDR1 is LGHNA, CDR2 YSLEER, per germline. The CDR3 runs 15 residues. The CDR3 DNA sequence: TGCGCCAGCAGCCAAGTGGCAGGGGCCGATCAGCCCCAGCATTTT. Its translation is CASSQVAGADQPQHF.

This clonotype occurred a few times. The chain joins TRBV28 to TRBJ2-5; 7 nucleotides align to TRBD2. Losses at the gene ends were 6 bases for V and 5 bases for J; bases not matched to a gene: 9. Germline values: CDR1 MDHEN, CDR2 SYDVKM. This CDR3 spans 14 amino acids. The CDR3 reads CASSGPEGGETQYF. The CDR3 DNA reads as TGTGCCAGCAGCGGCCCTGAGGGAGGGGAGACCCAGTACTTC. The entire variable domain, with the rest obtained from reference TRBV28 and TRBJ2-5, is as follows: DVKVTQSSRYLVKRTGEKVFLECVQDMDHENMFWYRQDPGLGLRLIYFSYDVKMKEKGDIPEGYSVSREKKERFSLILESASTNQTSMYLCASSGPEGGETQYFGPGTRLLVL.

The genes are TRBV4-1 and TRBJ2-1, with D possibly TRBD1 on 5 matching bases. The CDR3 has 14 amino acids. Germline V gene sequence: CDR1 MGHRA, CDR2 YSYEKL. Trimming cost V 0 bases and J 4 bases, with 7 bases left between them. As DNA, the CDR3 is TGCGCCAGCAGCCAAGACAGGGATTACAATGAGCAGTTCTTC. Residues: CASSQDRDYNEQFF.

The V and J genes are TRBV20-1 and TRBJ2-7; D is possibly TRBD1 (5 bases). This CDR3 region has 14 residues. Trimming shortened V by 0 bases and J by 3 bases, and 12 bases separated the two germline ends. Germline-derived CDR1 and CDR2 are DFQATT and SNEGSKA (reference sequence). CDR3 nucleotide sequence: TGCAGTGCTAGAGATTTCAGGGCTGACTACGAGCAGTACTTC. Amino acids: CSARDFRADYEQYF.

This clonotype occurred a few times. The CDR3 sequence is CASSYSLGLNEQFF. The CDR3 DNA is TGTGCCAGCAGTTACTCGCTCGGACTCAATGAGCAGTTCTTC. The V call is TRBV6-5, the J call TRBJ2-1; a possible D gene is TRBD2 (5 bases). This CDR3 contains 14 residues. Germline CDR1 reads MNHEY; CDR2 reads SVGAGI. Trimming took 0 bases from V and 6 from J, leaving 9 bases between them.